The next 29 T cell receptor beta chains were all read from a single sample in a study of molecular identifiers for immune sequencing clone quantification. TCRdb re-analysed the PCR reads in MiXCR, keeping a single row per CDR3 protein. The sample includes approximately 320,000 distinct CDR3 sequences, roughly 23% of them seen just once. The specimen was naive CD8+ T cells from blood, with Jurkat cell RNA spiked in. Subset denoted: FACS-sorted CD8+CD4-CCR7+CD45RA+ naive T cells. The source is a human donor in good health. Some libraries in this study had Jurkat cell RNA spiked in.

This clonotype was detected only a few times. The J gene is TRBJ2-5, the V gene TRBV5-8; a possible D gene is TRBD2 (6 bases). This CDR3 has 14 amino acids. V dropped 0 bases and J dropped 5 bases, with 11 bases sitting between them. CDR1 and CDR2 (germline): SGHTS, YDEGEE. The CDR3 DNA is TGTGCCAGCAGCTTGGAACTAGCTCCCGAGACCCAGTACTTC. As protein: CASSLELAPETQYF.

This clonotype was found many times. V and J are TRBV5-1 and TRBJ2-7; unclear D gene. The germline CDR1 and CDR2 sequences are SGHRS and YFSETQ. The CDR3 runs to 14 residues. Trimming shortened V by 0 bases and J by 1 base, and 8 bases separated the two germline ends. The CDR3 region has the DNA TGCGCCAGCAGCTTGGCCATGGGATCCTACGAGCAGTACTTC. Amino acids: CASSLAMGSYEQYF.

This clonotype was recorded at least ten times. The V and J genes are TRBV24-1 and TRBJ2-1; D is unclear. Germline V gene lookup returns CDR1 KGHDR and CDR2 SFDVKD. There are 14 residues in the CDR3. Trimming took 4 bases from V and 15 from J, leaving 21 bases between them. DNA of the CDR3: TGTGCCACCAGTGAGCTAGATGACCCCTTGCTTCTGTTCTTC. Translation: CATSELDDPLLLFF.

To note about this clonotype: A much larger clonotype is one base distant, so this may be a read error. This chain joins TRBV12-3 or TRBV12-4 and TRBJ1-5; no firm D call. The CDR3 is 16 amino acids. CDR3 sequence (DNA): TGTACCAGCAGTTTGGGCGGATTCCATAGCAATCAGCCCCAGCATTTT. It translates to CTSSLGGFHSNQPQHF.

This clonotype has at least ten counts. The rearrangement joins TRBV6-2 or TRBV6-3 to TRBJ1-5; D is perhaps TRBD1 (5 bases). V lost 0 bases, J lost 6 bases, and 12 bases lay in between. CDR1 is MNHEY and CDR2 is SVGEGT in the germline V gene. This CDR3 has 15 residues. In DNA form, the CDR3 reads TGTGCCAGCAGTTACTCGATGCAGGGTGGTCAGCCCCAGCATTTT. This translates into CASSYSMQGGQPQHF.

The chain carries TRBV11-2 and TRBJ2-1, with a possible D match to TRBD1 (5 bases). Trimming pared 6 bases from V and 5 bases from J, leaving 17 bases between. Looked up from germline, CDR1 is SGHAT and CDR2 is FQNNGV. This CDR3 spans 15 amino acids. The CDR3 DNA reads as TGTGCCAGCAGTCGACAGATAAGCTCGCACAATGAGCAGTTCTTC. This encodes CASSRQISSHNEQFF.

This clonotype was seen many times. This sequence joins TRBV20-1 and TRBJ2-7; no clear D. V was pared by 1 base and J by 3 bases, with 13 bases between. The length of the CDR3 is 14 residues. From germline, CDR1 is DFQATT and CDR2 SNEGSKA (reference sequence). CDR3 in DNA: TGCAGTGCTAGAGCCCCAACGTGGGTCTACGAGCAGTACTTC. It codes for CSARAPTWVYEQYF.

This clonotype was detected ten times or more. This chain connects TRBV12-3 or TRBV12-4 to TRBJ2-3, with D possibly matching TRBD1 (5 bases). The CDR3 length is 16 residues. Trimming pared 6 bases from V and 1 base from J, leaving 17 bases between. The CDR3, as DNA: TGTGCCAGCAGACCGCAGGGATTTGGCGGCACAGATACGCAGTATTTT. Residues: CASRPQGFGGTDTQYF.

This clonotype was seen a few times. V usage is TRBV28 and J usage is TRBJ2-3; TRBD2 might be the D (6 bases). V was cut by 2 bases and J by 3 bases, with 15 bases left in between. The germline V gene encodes CDR1 MDHEN and CDR2 SYDVKM. The CDR3 totals 16 residues. This CDR3 is CASSLSFTGRTDTQYF. CDR3 DNA sequence: TGTGCCAGCAGTTTAAGCTTTACCGGGAGAACAGATACGCAGTATTTT.

A remark on this clonotype: One end of the junction does not line up with germline, which may come from a read error. The chain is built from TRBV7-8 and TRBJ2-7; possible D gene TRBD1, 5 bases. The CDR3 totals 16 residues. The germline V gene encodes CDR1 SGHVS and CDR2 FQNEAQ. The CDR3 is CGSSLEGGRAYYEQYF. In nucleotides, the CDR3 is TGTGGCAGCAGCTTAGAAGGCGGCAGGGCATACTACGAGCAGTACTTC.

There are a few counts of this clonotype. The chain is built from TRBV27 and TRBJ1-2, with 8 bases lining up with TRBD1. In germline, CDR1 is MNHEY, CDR2 SMNVEV (reference sequence). The CDR3 spans 14 residues. V was clipped by 5 bases and J by 5 bases; unmatched bases: 7. Written as DNA, the CDR3 is TGTGCCAGCAGTGGGCCAGGGGGCCTTTATGGCTACACCTTC. It codes for CASSGPGGLYGYTF.

This clonotype has a handful of counts. The chain employs TRBV13 and TRBJ2-3, with 13 bases that match TRBD2. The CDR3 covers 18 residues. The germline CDR1 and CDR2 sequences are PRHDT and FYEKMQ (reference sequence). Trimming cost V 0 bases and J 0 bases; bases outside gene matches: 3. CDR3 nucleotides: TGTGCCAGCAGCTTAGGGGGACTAGCGGGATCTAGCACAGATACGCAGTATTTT. This encodes CASSLGGLAGSSTDTQYF.

V usage is TRBV29-1 and J usage is TRBJ1-1; D call uncertain. Germline CDR1 SQVTM, CDR2 ANQGSEA. The CDR3 loop spans 11 amino acids. CDR3 in amino acids: CRVSRNTEAFF. CDR3 DNA sequence: TGCAGAGTTTCCCGGAACACTGAAGCTTTCTTT.

This clonotype was observed at least ten times. The rearrangement links TRBV30 to TRBJ2-3; D unclear. Per germline, CDR1 GTSNPN and CDR2 SVGIG (reference sequence). The length of the CDR3 is 11 residues. V shed 3 bases and J shed 6 bases, with 7 bases lying between them. CDR3 region: CAWSVGDTQYF. CDR3 nucleotides: TGTGCCTGGAGCGTTGGTGATACGCAGTATTTT. The variable domain in full, with the rest retrieved from reference TRBV30 and TRBJ2-3, is SQTIHQWPATLVQPVGSPLSLECTVEGTSNPNLYWYRQAAGRGLQLLFYSVGIGQISSEVPQNLSASRPQDRQFILSSKKLLLSDSGFYLCAWSVGDTQYFGPGTRLTVL.

Worth noting for this clonotype: A read error is possible here, since a much larger clone lies one base away. The rearrangement joins TRBV28 to TRBJ2-7; D remains ambiguous. This CDR3 region has 17 residues. Germline V CDR1 and CDR2: MDHEN, SYDVKM. Trimming shortened V by 2 bases and J by 3 bases, and 20 bases separated the two germline ends. In DNA form, the CDR3 reads TGTGCCAGCAGTTTAGAGTTCGCCCGGAGCACCCTCTACGAGCAGTACTTC. Amino acids: CASSLEFARSTLYEQYF.

This clonotype was found many times. The chain has TRBV7-2 and TRBJ2-2; 7 positions agree with TRBD1. Germline CDR1 reads SGHTA; CDR2 reads FQGNSA. V gave up 1 base and J gave up 9 bases; unmatched junction bases: 2. CDR3 length equals 13 residues. CDR3 amino acids: CASSLGDSRELFF. The CDR3 coding sequence is TGTGCCAGCAGCTTAGGGGACAGTCGGGAGCTGTTTTTT.

Ten or more counts support this clonotype. The chain joins TRBV29-1 to TRBJ2-7, with D uncertain. V was cut by 4 bases and J by 2 bases, with 12 bases left in between. CDR3 length: 13 residues. The germline CDR1 and CDR2 sequences are SQVTM and ANQGSEA. DNA of the CDR3: TGCAGCGTTGTTTTATCGCTGACCTACGAGCAGTACTTC. Translating gives CSVVLSLTYEQYF.

J is TRBJ2-1 and V is TRBV12-5, with D uncertain. The CDR3 runs 16 residues. Germline V gene lookup returns CDR1 LGHNT and CDR2 FRNRAP. V lost 2 bases and J 0 bases, leaving 11 bases between the germline ends. For the CDR3, the DNA is TGTGCTAGTGGTTTGATCGGTCCGAGCTCCTACAATGAGCAGTTCTTC. It translates to CASGLIGPSSYNEQFF.

This chain joins TRBV6-2 or TRBV6-3 and TRBJ1-1; D is unclear. CDR1 is MNHEY, CDR2 SVGEGT, per germline. CDR3 size: 16 residues. V was pared by 0 bases and J by 6 bases, with 17 bases between. In DNA, the CDR3 is TGTGCCAGCAGTTACTCGAGTCAGGCGGGGTCTGCTGAAGCTTTCTTT. Its translation: CASSYSSQAGSAEAFF.

The genes are TRBV28 and TRBJ1-5, with D hard to call. Trimming removed 6 bases at V and 7 bases at J, with 16 bases between. Looked up from germline, CDR1 is MDHEN and CDR2 is SYDVKM. CDR3 length: 14 amino acids. The CDR3 loop reads CASSSMGTRQPQHF. In DNA form, the CDR3 reads TGTGCCAGCAGCTCGATGGGTACGCGACAGCCCCAGCATTTT. Together with reference TRBV28 and TRBJ1-5, the CDR3 gives the full variable domain: DVKVTQSSRYLVKRTGEKVFLECVQDMDHENMFWYRQDPGLGLRLIYFSYDVKMKEKGDIPEGYSVSREKKERFSLILESASTNQTSMYLCASSSMGTRQPQHFGDGTRLSIL.

The table lists this clonotype with many counts. The rearrangement links TRBV6-6 to TRBJ2-1; no firm D call. Germline CDR1 reads MNHNY; CDR2 reads SVGAGI (reference sequence). This CDR3 contains 15 residues. Trimming left V 6 bases short and J 0 bases short, with 12 bases between. DNA of the CDR3: TGTGCCAGCAGCGCCTCTACCAGCTCCTACAATGAGCAGTTCTTC. Translated: CASSASTSSYNEQFF.

This clonotype showed up many times. A junction boundary mismatches the germline segment, possibly from a read error. The rearrangement links TRBV2 to TRBJ2-3; no firm D call. Per germline, CDR1 SNHLY and CDR2 FYNNEI. The CDR3 has 14 residues. The CDR3 is CASSAGDSTNTQYF. The DNA for the CDR3 is TGTGCCAGCAGTGCCGGAGATTCCACAAATACGCAGTATTTT.

This clonotype was seen at least ten times. The rearrangement uses TRBV5-6 and TRBJ1-5; D gene ambiguous. This CDR3 spans 12 amino acids. V lost 2 bases and J 4 bases, leaving 4 bases between the germline ends. Per the germline V gene, CDR1 is SGHDT and CDR2 is YYEEEE. The CDR3: CASSFGNQPQHF. The DNA of the CDR3 is TGTGCCAGCAGCTTTGGGAATCAGCCCCAGCATTTT.

This clonotype has more than one count but fewer than ten. The gene calls are TRBV20-1 and TRBJ2-7; 7 nucleotides match TRBD1. The CDR3 runs to 13 residues. After removal of 6 bases from V and 6 bases from J, the junction contained 11 bases not matched to a gene. From germline, CDR1 is DFQATT and CDR2 SNEGSKA (reference sequence). CDR3 bases: TGCAGTGCCACGACAGGGTCTTCGGTCGAGCAGTACTTC. This encodes CSATTGSSVEQYF.

Remarks on this clonotype: One end of the junction does not line up with germline, which may come from a read error. The chain links TRBV20-1 to TRBJ2-7; a weak D match, TRBD1 (5 bases). This CDR3 is 16 amino acids long. CDR1 DFQATT and CDR2 SNEGSKA come from the germline V gene (reference sequence). The CDR3 sequence is CSARAPPTVPSYEQHF. The DNA of the CDR3 is TGCAGTGCTAGAGCCCCTCCGACAGTTCCCTCCTACGAGCAGCACTTC.

This clonotype was recorded at least ten times. J is TRBJ2-3 and V is TRBV5-4, with 7 bases that match TRBD1. The CDR3 has 14 amino acids. J was trimmed by 5 bases and V by 2 bases; bases with no gene match: 5. Germline V gene sequence: CDR1 SGHNT, CDR2 YYREEE (reference sequence). This chain's CDR3 is CASSFKGAVDTQYF. The CDR3 DNA reads TGTGCCAGCAGCTTTAAGGGGGCGGTAGATACGCAGTATTTT.

The gene calls are TRBV29-1 and TRBJ2-1; D possibly matches TRBD1 or TRBD2 (6 bases each). Germline values: CDR1 SQVTM, CDR2 ANQGSEA. The CDR3 length is 12 residues. V lost 3 bases and J lost 9, with 12 bases in between. The CDR3 spells CSVERGVGEQFF. The CDR3 DNA reads as TGCAGCGTTGAGAGGGGGGTCGGTGAGCAGTTCTTC.

Notes on this clonotype: Since a much larger clone is just one base distant, this may be a read error. The J gene is TRBJ2-6, the V gene TRBV28, with D possibly matching TRBD2 (6 bases). CDR3 length: 17 amino acids. CDR1 is MDHEN and CDR2 is SYDVKM in the germline V gene. Here the CDR3 reads CASSLLEGSSGANDLTF. In nucleotides, the CDR3 is TGTGCCAGCAGTTTATTGGAGGGGAGCTCTGGGGCCAACGACCTGACTTTC.

The chain links TRBV5-1 to TRBJ2-7; TRBD2 is a possible D gene (6 bases). V dropped 0 bases and J dropped 7 bases, with 17 bases sitting between them. CDR1 SGHRS and CDR2 YFSETQ come from the germline V gene. The CDR3 totals 15 residues. DNA of the CDR3: TGCGCCAGCAGCTTGGCGGGGGTCCCCCCTAGAGAGCAGTACTTC. Translation gives CASSLAGVPPREQYF.